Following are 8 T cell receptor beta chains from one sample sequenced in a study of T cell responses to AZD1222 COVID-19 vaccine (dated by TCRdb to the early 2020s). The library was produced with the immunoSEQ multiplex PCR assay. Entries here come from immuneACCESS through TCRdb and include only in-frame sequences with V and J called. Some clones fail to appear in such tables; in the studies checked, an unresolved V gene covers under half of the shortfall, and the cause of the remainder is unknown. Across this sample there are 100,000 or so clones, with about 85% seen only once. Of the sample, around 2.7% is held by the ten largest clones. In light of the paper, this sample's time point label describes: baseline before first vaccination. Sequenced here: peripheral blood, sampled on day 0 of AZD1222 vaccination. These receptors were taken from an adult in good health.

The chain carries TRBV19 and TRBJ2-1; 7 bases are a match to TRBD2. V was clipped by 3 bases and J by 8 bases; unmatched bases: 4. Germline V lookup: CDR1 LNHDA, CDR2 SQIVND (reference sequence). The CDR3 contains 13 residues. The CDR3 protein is CASSILGRDEQFF. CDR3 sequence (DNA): TGTGCCAGTAGTATTTTGGGGAGGGATGAGCAGTTCTTC.

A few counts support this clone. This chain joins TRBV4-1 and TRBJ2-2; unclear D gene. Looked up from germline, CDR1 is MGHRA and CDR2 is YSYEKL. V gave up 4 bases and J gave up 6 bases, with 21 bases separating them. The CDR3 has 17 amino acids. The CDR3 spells CASSPLKGFSFAGELFF. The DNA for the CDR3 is TGCGCCAGCAGCCCTCTAAAGGGCTTTAGCTTCGCCGGGGAGCTGTTTTTT.

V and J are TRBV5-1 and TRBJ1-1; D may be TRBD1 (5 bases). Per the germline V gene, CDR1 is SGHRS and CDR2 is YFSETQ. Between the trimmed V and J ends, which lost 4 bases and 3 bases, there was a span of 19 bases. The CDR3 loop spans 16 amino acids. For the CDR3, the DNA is TGCGCCAGCAGCCAAGGTACTGGTGGGGGGGACACTGAAGCTTTCTTT. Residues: CASSQGTGGGDTEAFF.

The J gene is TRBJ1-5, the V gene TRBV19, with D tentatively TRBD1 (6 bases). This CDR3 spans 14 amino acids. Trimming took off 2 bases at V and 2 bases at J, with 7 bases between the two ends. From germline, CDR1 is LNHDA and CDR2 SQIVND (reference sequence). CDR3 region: CASSIPGGNQPQHF. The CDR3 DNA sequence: TGTGCCAGTAGTATACCAGGGGGCAATCAGCCCCAGCATTTT. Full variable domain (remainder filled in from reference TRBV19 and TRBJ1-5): DGGITQSPKYLFRKEGQNVTLSCEQNLNHDAMYWYRQDPGQGLRLIYYSQIVNDFQKGDIAEGYSVSREKKESFPLTVTSAQKNPTAFYLCASSIPGGNQPQHFGDGTRLSIL.

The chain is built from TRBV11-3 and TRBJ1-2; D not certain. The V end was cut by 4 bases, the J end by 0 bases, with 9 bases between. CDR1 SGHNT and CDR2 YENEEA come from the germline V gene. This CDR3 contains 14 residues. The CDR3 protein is CASSSLGANYGYTF. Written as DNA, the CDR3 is TGTGCCAGCAGCTCGCTGGGAGCTAACTATGGCTACACCTTC.

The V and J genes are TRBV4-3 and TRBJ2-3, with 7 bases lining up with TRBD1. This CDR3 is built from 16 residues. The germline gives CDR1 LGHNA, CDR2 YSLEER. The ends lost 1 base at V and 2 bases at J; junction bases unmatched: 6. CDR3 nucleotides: TGCGCCAGCAGCCAAGGGGGCGGACAGGACACAGATACGCAGTATTTT. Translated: CASSQGGGQDTDTQYF.

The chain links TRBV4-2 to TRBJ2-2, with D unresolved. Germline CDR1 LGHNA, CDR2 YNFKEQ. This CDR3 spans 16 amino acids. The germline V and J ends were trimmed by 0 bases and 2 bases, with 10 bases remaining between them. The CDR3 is CASSQDAAGNTGELFF. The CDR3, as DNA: TGTGCCAGCAGCCAAGACGCGGCAGGCAACACCGGGGAGCTGTTTTTT.

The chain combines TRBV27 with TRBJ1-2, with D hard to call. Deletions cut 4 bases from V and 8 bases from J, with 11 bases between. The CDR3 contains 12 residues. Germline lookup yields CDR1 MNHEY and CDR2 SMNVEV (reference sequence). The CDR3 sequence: CASSSPPRGYTF. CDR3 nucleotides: TGTGCCAGCAGTTCCCCCCCTCGGGGCTACACCTTC.